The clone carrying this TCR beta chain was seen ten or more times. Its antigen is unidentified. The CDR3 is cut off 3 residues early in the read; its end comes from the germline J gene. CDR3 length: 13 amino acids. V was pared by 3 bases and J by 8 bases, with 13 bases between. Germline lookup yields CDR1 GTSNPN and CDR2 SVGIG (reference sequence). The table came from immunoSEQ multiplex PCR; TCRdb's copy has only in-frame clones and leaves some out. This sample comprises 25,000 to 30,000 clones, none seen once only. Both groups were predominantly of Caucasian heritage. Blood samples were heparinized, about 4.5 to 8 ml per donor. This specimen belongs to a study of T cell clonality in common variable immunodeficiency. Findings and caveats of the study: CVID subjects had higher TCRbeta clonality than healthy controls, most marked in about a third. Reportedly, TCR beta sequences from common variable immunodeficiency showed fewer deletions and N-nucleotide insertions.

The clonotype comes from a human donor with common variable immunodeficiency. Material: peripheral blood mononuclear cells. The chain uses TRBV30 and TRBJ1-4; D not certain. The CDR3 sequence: CAWSGGPVEKLFF. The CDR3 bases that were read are TGTGCCTGGAGCGGAGGGCCAGTGGAAAAA.